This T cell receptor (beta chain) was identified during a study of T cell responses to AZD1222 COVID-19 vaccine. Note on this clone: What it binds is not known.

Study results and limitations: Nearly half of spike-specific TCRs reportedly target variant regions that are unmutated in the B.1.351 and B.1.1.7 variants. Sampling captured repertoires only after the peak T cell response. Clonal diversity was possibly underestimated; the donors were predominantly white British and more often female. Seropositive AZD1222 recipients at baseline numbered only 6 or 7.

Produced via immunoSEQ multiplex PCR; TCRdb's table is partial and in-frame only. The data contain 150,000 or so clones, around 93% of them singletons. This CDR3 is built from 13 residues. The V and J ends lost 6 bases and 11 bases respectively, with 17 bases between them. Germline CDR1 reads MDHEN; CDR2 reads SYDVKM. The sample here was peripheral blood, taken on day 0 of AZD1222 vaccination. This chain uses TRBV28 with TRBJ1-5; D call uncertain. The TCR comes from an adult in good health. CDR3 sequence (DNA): TGTGCCAGCAGCCCAATTTCCTCCGGGGCCCAGCATTTT. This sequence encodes CASSPISSGAQHF.